Below, 14 T cell receptor beta chains from the same sample are listed, as sequenced in a study of T cells in Graves' hyperthyroidism and ophthalmopathy (dated by TCRdb to about 2019). Library prep was done by multiplex PCR. Instrument on record: Illumina HiSeq 2000. The TCR beta CDR3 regions were amplified from RNA transcripts. A first-round RT-PCR of the TCR CDR3 used the HTBI primer set with the Qiagen OneStep RT-PCR kit. The public reads were run again by TCRdb, first through fastp at Q25 and then through MiXCR, and only productive beta chains were kept. Rows with one shared CDR3 protein collapse into an entry with the most common genes and DNA. A total of 500,000 to 800,000 distinct CDR3 sequences appear in this sample, just under 45% of them only once. The top ten clones comprise about 7% of the sample. What was sequenced was peripheral blood or thyroid tissue (not recorded which). The receptor source for this set is an adult man with Graves' disease, either hyperthyroidism or ophthalmopathy (not recorded which).

The chain couples TRBV2 to TRBJ2-7; TRBD2 might be the D (7 bases). V gave up 5 bases and J gave up 0 bases, with 14 bases separating them. The CDR3 has 15 residues. CDR1 is SNHLY and CDR2 is FYNNEI in the germline V gene. CDR3 sequence: CASSWGGAGSYEQYF. Written as DNA, the CDR3 is TGTGCCAGCAGTTGGGGGGGGGCGGGCTCCTACGAGCAGTACTTC. The full variable domain, in which reference TRBV2 and TRBJ2-7 provide the parts outside the CDR3, is EPEVTQTPSHQVTQMGQEVILRCVPISNHLYFYWYRQILGQKVEFLVSFYNNEISEKSEIFDDQFSVERPDGSNFTLKIRSTKLEDSAMYFCASSWGGAGSYEQYFGPGTRLTVT.

On this clonotype: A much bigger clone sits one base away, suggesting this may be a read error. The chain links TRBV20-1 to TRBJ2-7; D is undetermined. The CDR3 runs 13 residues. CDR1 is DFQATT, CDR2 SNEGSKA, per germline (reference sequence). The CDR3 loop reads CSALAESPYEQYF. The CDR3 DNA reads TGCAGCGCATTGGCGGAGAGCCCCTACGAGCAGTACTTC.

This clonotype was observed a few times. The CDR3 is CASSIYFGGYTF. The CDR3 DNA sequence: TGTGCCAGCAGTATTTATTTTGGAGGCTACACCTTC. V usage is TRBV7-9 and J usage is TRBJ1-2; D is unresolved. The CDR3 loop spans 12 amino acids. The V end was cut by 6 bases, the J end by 8 bases, with 13 bases between. Germline CDR1 and CDR2: SEHNR and FQNEAQ (reference sequence).

This clonotype was detected many times. The genes are TRBV29-1 and TRBJ1-1; 7 bases map to TRBD1. Germline V gene lookup returns CDR1 SQVTM and CDR2 ANQGSEA. The V gene end was trimmed by 6 bases and the J gene end by 2 bases; junction bases not matched to a gene: 12. This CDR3 has 15 amino acids. The CDR3 region is CSVKARTGSNTEAFF. The CDR3 DNA sequence: TGCAGCGTCAAGGCCCGGACAGGTTCTAACACTGAAGCTTTCTTT.

The DNA of the CDR3 is TGTGCCAGCAGACGCGCGGCCTACGAGCAGTACTTC. Translated, it gives CASRRAAYEQYF. The rearrangement uses TRBV7-2 and TRBJ2-7, with no clear D. CDR1 and CDR2 (germline): SGHTA, FQGNSA. The V and J ends lost 6 bases and 2 bases respectively, with 8 bases between them. This CDR3 contains 12 residues.

V and J are TRBV20-1 and TRBJ2-5, with TRBD2 matching over 16 bases. The CDR3 has 14 amino acids. Germline-derived CDR1 and CDR2 are DFQATT and SNEGSKA (reference sequence). V was pared by 5 bases and J by 7 bases, with 4 bases of the junction left unmatched. CDR3 DNA sequence: TGCAGTGCTGGGACTAGCGGGAGGGCCTCGACCCAGTACTTC. This encodes CSAGTSGRASTQYF.

As DNA, the CDR3 is TGTGCCAGCAGCTTAGCTTGGAGAGGGAGCTCTGGAAACACCATATATTTT. It translates to CASSLAWRGSSGNTIYF. The chain carries TRBV7-2 and TRBJ1-3; D call uncertain. The CDR3 runs 17 residues. Trimming removed 0 bases from V and 0 bases from J, with 12 bases in between. From germline, CDR1 is SGHTA and CDR2 FQGNSA.

This clonotype was picked up many times. This chain uses TRBV9 with TRBJ1-1, with TRBD1 matching 8 bases. The CDR3 runs to 15 residues. V trimming: 3 bases; J trimming: 1 base; junction bases outside the gene matches: 5. CDR1 and CDR2 (germline): SGDLS, YYNGEE. The CDR3 loop reads CASSEGQGANTEAFF. The CDR3 nucleotides read TGTGCCAGCAGCGAAGGACAGGGTGCGAACACTGAAGCTTTCTTT.

This clonotype has just a few counts. This chain links TRBV20-1 with TRBJ2-7; 14 positions match TRBD2. Losses at the gene ends were 4 bases for V and 3 bases for J; bases not matched to a gene: 8. The germline V gene encodes CDR1 DFQATT and CDR2 SNEGSKA (reference sequence). The CDR3 is made up of 16 amino acids. The CDR3: CSAKRPGTSGSYEQYF. CDR3 bases: TGCAGTGCTAAAAGACCTGGGACTAGCGGGAGCTACGAGCAGTACTTC.

The chain is built from TRBV12-5 and TRBJ2-5; 7 nucleotides line up with TRBD1. Germline CDR1 is LGHNT and CDR2 is FRNRAP. This CDR3 is 14 amino acids long. The junction had 9 bases not matched to a gene; V was cut back by 6 bases and J by 5 bases. DNA for the CDR3: TGTGCTAGTGGCCCGAGCAGGGGGTTGGAGACCCAGTACTTC. It specifies CASGPSRGLETQYF.

About this clonotype itself: A much larger clone lies a single base off, so this may be a read error. Since the CDR3 does not end with the conserved phenylalanine or tryptophan, this likely comes from a read error. This chain uses TRBV7-9 with TRBJ2-7; 10 nucleotides match TRBD2. There are 15 residues in the CDR3. Germline-derived CDR1 and CDR2 are SEHNR and FQNEAQ (reference sequence). J gave up 6 bases and V 5 bases, and 10 bases lay outside the gene matches. The CDR3 nucleotides read TGTGCCAGCAGCCGCAGGGCTAGCGGGAGTGCCGAGCAGTACCTC. Translating it yields CASSRRASGSAEQYL.

This chain connects TRBV20-1 to TRBJ1-4, with unresolved D. V dropped 6 bases and J dropped 8 bases, with 10 bases sitting between them. The CDR3 extends over 11 amino acids. Per germline, CDR1 DFQATT and CDR2 SNEGSKA (reference sequence). CDR3 sequence (DNA): TGCAGTGCCCACAAATTCGAAAAACTGTTTTTT. Translating it yields CSAHKFEKLFF.

V gene TRBV2 combines with J gene TRBJ2-5, with TRBD2 matching 10 bases. From germline, CDR1 is SNHLY and CDR2 FYNNEI. CDR3 length: 17 amino acids. V shed 2 bases and J 0 bases; nucleotides not matched to a gene: 6. CDR3 sequence: CASSEPRLAGHQETQYF. The CDR3 bases are TGTGCCAGCAGTGAACCGAGACTAGCGGGTCACCAAGAGACCCAGTACTTC.

With respect to this clonotype: The junction departs from the called germline gene at one end, perhaps through a read error. The gene calls are TRBV7-9 and TRBJ2-5; possible D gene TRBD1, 6 bases. Looked up from germline, CDR1 is SEHNR and CDR2 is FQNEAQ (reference sequence). The CDR3 covers 14 residues. CDR3 DNA: TGTGCCTGCAGCTTACAGGCAGGGGCAGAGACCCAGTACTTC. It translates to CACSLQAGAETQYF.